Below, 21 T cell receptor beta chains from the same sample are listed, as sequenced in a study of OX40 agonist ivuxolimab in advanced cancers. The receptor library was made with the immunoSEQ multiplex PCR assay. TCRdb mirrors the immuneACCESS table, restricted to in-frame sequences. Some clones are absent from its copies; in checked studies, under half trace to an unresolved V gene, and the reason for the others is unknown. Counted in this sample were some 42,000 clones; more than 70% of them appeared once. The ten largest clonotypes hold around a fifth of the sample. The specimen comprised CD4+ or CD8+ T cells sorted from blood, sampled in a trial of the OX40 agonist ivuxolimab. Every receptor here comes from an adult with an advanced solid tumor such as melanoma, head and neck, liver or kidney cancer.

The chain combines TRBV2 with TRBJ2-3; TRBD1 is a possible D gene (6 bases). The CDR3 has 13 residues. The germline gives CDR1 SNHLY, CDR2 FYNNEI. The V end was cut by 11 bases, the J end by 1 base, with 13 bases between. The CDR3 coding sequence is TGTGCCGGGAATAAGGGGGGCACAGATACGCAGTATTTT. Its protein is CAGNKGGTDTQYF.

CDR3 nucleotide sequence: TGTGCCAGCAGTGTGTCAAATGGAGCAGATACGCAGTATTTT. Its protein is CASSVSNGADTQYF. The J gene is TRBJ2-3, the V gene TRBV27; D gene unclear. With 5 bases removed from V and 4 bases from J, the gap between germline ends came to 13 bases. Germline lookup yields CDR1 MNHEY and CDR2 SMNVEV (reference sequence). The CDR3 spans 14 residues.

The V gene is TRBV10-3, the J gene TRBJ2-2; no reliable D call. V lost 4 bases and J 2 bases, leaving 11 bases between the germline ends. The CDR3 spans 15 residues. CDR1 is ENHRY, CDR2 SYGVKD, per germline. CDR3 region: CAISVTADNTGELFF. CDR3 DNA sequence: TGTGCCATCAGTGTGACCGCAGATAACACCGGGGAGCTGTTTTTT.

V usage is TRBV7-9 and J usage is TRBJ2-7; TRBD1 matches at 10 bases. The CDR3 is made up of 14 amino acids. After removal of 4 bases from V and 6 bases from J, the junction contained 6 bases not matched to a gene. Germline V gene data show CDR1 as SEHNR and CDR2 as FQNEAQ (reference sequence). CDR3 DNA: TGTGCCAGCAGCTCCGGGACAGGGGATCTCGAGCAGTACTTC. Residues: CASSSGTGDLEQYF. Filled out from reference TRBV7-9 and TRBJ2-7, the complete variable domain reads DTGVSQNPRHKITKRGQNVTFRCDPISEHNRLYWYRQTLGQGPEFLTYFQNEAQLEKSRLLSDRFSAERPKGSFSTLEIQRTEQGDSAMYLCASSSGTGDLEQYFGPGTRLTVT.

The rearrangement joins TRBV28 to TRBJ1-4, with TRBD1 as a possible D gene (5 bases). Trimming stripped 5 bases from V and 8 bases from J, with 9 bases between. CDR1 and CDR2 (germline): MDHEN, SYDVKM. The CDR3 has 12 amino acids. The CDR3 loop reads CASSPWGEKLFF. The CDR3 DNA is TGTGCCAGCAGTCCTTGGGGGGAAAAACTGTTTTTT.

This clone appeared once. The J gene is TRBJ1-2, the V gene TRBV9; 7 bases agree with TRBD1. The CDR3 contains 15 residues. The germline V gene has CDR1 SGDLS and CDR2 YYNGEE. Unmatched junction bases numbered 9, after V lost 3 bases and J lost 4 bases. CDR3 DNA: TGTGCCAGCAGCGCCTTTTCGGACAGGACCTATGGCTACACCTTC. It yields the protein CASSAFSDRTYGYTF.

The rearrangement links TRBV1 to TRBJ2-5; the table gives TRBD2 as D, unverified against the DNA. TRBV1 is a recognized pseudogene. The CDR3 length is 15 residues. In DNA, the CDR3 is TGCACCAGCAGCCAAGCTGAGCGGGGGGGCGAGACCCAGTACTTC. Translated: CTSSQAERGGETQYF.

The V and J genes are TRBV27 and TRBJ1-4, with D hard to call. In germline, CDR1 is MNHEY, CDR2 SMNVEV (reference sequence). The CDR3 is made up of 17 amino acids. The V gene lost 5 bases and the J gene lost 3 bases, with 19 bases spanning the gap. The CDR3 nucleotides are TGTGCCAGCAGTCCACTCCCCCCGTGGTCCGCTAATGAAAAACTGTTTTTT. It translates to CASSPLPPWSANEKLFF.

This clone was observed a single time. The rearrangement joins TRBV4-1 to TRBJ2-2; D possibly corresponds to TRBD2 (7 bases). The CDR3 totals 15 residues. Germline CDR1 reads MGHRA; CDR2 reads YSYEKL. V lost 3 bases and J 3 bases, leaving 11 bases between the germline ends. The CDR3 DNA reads TGCGCCAGCAGCCAGGGGGGGGCCTACACCGGGGAGCTGTTTTTT. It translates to CASSQGGAYTGELFF.

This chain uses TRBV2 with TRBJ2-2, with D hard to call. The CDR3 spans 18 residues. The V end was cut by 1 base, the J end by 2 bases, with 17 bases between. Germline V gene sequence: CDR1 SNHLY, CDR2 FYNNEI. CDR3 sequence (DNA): TGTGCCAGCAGTGAAGTTACGCCCAACCGTATCAACACCGGGGAGCTGTTTTTT. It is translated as CASSEVTPNRINTGELFF.

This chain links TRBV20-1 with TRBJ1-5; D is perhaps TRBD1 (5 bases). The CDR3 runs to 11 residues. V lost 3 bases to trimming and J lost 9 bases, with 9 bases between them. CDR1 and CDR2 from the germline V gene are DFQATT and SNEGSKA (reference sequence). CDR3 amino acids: CSASPGGPQHF. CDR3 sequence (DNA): TGCAGTGCTAGCCCGGGGGGGCCCCAGCATTTT.

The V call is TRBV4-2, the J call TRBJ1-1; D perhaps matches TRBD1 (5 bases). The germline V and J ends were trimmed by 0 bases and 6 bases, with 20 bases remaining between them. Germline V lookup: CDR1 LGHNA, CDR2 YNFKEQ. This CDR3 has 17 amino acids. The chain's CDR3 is CASSQEAGGGSSPEAFF. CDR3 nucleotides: TGTGCCAGCAGCCAAGAAGCTGGTGGGGGGTCTAGCCCTGAAGCTTTCTTT.

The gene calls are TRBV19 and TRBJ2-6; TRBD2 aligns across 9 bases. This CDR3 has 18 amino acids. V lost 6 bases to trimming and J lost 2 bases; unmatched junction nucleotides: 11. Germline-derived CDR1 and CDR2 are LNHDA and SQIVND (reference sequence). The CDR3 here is CASSPNSGGPPGANVLTF. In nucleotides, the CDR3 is TGTGCCAGTAGCCCGAATAGCGGGGGCCCTCCTGGGGCCAACGTCCTGACTTTC. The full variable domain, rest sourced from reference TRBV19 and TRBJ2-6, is DGGITQSPKYLFRKEGQNVTLSCEQNLNHDAMYWYRQDPGQGLRLIYYSQIVNDFQKGDIAEGYSVSREKKESFPLTVTSAQKNPTAFYLCASSPNSGGPPGANVLTFGAGSRLTVL.

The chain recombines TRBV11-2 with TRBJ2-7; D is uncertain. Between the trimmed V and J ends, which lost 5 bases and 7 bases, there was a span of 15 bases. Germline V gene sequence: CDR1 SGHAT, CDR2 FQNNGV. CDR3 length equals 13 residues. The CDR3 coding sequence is TGTGCCAGCAGCCAAGAGTCGAGCGAGGAGCAGTACTTC. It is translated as CASSQESSEEQYF.

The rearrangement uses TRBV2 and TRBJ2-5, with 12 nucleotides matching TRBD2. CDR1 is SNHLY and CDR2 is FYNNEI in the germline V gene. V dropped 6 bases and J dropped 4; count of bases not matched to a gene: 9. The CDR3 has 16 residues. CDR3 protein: CASSPETSGGRETQYF. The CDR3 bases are TGTGCCAGCAGCCCCGAGACTAGCGGGGGTCGAGAGACCCAGTACTTC. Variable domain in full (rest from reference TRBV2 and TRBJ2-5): EPEVTQTPSHQVTQMGQEVILRCVPISNHLYFYWYRQILGQKVEFLVSFYNNEISEKSEIFDDQFSVERPDGSNFTLKIRSTKLEDSAMYFCASSPETSGGRETQYFGPGTRLLVL.

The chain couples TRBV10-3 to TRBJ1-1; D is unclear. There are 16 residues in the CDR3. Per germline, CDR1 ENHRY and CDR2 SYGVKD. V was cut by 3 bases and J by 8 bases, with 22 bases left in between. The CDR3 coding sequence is TGTGCCATCAGTGAAGAATCGCACCGCACTGTGACCGAAGCTTTCTTT. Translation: CAISEESHRTVTEAFF.

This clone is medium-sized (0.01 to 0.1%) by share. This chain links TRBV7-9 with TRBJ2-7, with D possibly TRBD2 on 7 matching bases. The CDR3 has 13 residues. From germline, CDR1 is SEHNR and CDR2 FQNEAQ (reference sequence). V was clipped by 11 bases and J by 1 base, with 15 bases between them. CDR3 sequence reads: CAVPGGTSYEQYF. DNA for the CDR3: TGTGCCGTACCGGGGGGCACATCCTACGAGCAGTACTTC.

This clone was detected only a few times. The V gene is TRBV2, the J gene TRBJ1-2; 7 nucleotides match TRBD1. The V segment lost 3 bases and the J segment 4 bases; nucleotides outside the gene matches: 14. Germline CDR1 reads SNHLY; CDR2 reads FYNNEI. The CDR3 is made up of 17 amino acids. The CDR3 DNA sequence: TGTGCCAGCAGTGACCCCGGGACAGTCCCTCGGGTCTATGGCTACACCTTC. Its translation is CASSDPGTVPRVYGYTF.

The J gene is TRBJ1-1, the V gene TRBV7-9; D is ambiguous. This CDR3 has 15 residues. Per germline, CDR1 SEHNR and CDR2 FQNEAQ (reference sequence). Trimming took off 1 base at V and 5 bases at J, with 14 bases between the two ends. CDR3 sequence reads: CASSLVSSRGTEAFF. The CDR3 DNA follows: TGTGCCAGCAGCTTAGTCAGCTCCCGCGGGACTGAAGCTTTCTTT.

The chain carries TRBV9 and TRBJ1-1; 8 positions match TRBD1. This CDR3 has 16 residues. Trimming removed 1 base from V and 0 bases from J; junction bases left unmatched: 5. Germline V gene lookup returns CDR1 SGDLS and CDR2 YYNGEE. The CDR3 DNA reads TGTGCCAGCAGCGTAACTTCGGGACAGGTGAACACTGAAGCTTTCTTT. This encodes CASSVTSGQVNTEAFF. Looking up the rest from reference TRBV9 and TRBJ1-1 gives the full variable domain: DSGVTQTPKHLITATGQRVTLRCSPRSGDLSVYWYQQSLDQGLQFLIQYYNGEERAKGNILERFSAQQFPDLHSELNLSSLELGDSALYFCASSVTSGQVNTEAFFGQGTRLTVV.

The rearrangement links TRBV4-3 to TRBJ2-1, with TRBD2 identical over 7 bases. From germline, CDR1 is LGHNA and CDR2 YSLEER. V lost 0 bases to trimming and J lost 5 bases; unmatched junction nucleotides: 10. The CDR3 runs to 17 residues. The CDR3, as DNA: TGCGCCAGCAGCCAAGATTCCGGGGCTAGCGGACACAATGAGCAGTTCTTC. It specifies CASSQDSGASGHNEQFF.